These 29 T cell receptor beta chains came from one sample sequenced in a study of T cells in women clearing cervical HPV infection. Some clones are missing from TCRdb's copy, which holds only in-frame ones; the method was immunoSEQ multiplex PCR. Reported are 30,000 or so clones; the ten largest clones contain under 8%. Sequenced input: blood buffy coat. Receptors were obtained from a woman between 18 and 70 years old with a cervical HPV16 infection that either progressed to CIN3+ or cleared (not recorded which).

To note about this clone: The read comes to an end 3 residues before the CDR3 does, leaving the germline J gene to fill in the end. The rearrangement uses TRBV9 and TRBJ2-7; 7 bases match TRBD2. Germline trimming cut 4 bases from V and 5 bases from J; bases unmatched to any gene: 9. Germline lookup yields CDR1 SGDLS and CDR2 YYNGEE. The CDR3 is 14 residues long. The CDR3 reads CASSRGGLEDEQYF. The sequenced CDR3 bases are TGTGCCAGCAGCCGCGGGGGATTAGAGGACGAG.

To note about this clone: The read halts 3 residues ahead of the CDR3 end, with the missing end drawn from the germline J gene. This sequence joins TRBV12-3 or TRBV12-4 and TRBJ2-5; maybe TRBD1 (6 bases). CDR3 length equals 13 residues. Trimming cost V 7 bases and J 5 bases, with 14 bases left between them. The CDR3 sequence: CASIMTGAETQYF. The CDR3 DNA, read in part, is TGTGCCAGCATAATGACAGGCGCGGAGACC.

A remark on this clone: Read sequence stops 3 residues before the CDR3 end, and the germline J gene provides the missing end. V and J are TRBV7-8 and TRBJ2-1; D might be TRBD1 (5 bases). This CDR3 is 13 amino acids long. The V gene lost 4 bases and the J gene lost 6 bases, with 10 bases spanning the gap. The germline CDR1 and CDR2 sequences are SGHVS and FQNEAQ. CDR3 DNA (partial): TGTGCCAGCAGCTCGACAGCCACCAATGAG. It specifies CASSSTATNE. The CDR3 in full is CASSSTATNEQFF. The full variable domain, its missing parts supplied by reference TRBV7-8 and TRBJ2-1, is GAGVSQSPRYKVAKRGQDVALRCDPISGHVSLFWYQQALGQGPEFLTYFQNEAQLDKSGLPSDRFFAERPEGSVSTLKIQRTQQEDSAVYLCASSSTATNEQFFGPGTRLTVL.

A note on this clone: The CDR3 end is not reached by the read, which stops 3 residues before it; the germline J gene fills it in. The genes are TRBV5-6 and TRBJ2-1; D is unresolved. The CDR3 is 15 amino acids. The V end was cut by 4 bases, the J end by 0 bases, with 11 bases between. From germline, CDR1 is SGHDT and CDR2 YYEEEE. CDR3 DNA (partial): TGTGCCAGCAGCCCAGGCTCCAGCTCCTACAATGAG. It yields the protein CASSPGSSSYNE. The entire CDR3 sequence reads CASSPGSSSYNEQFF.

Comments on this clone: With the read ending 3 residues before the CDR3 end, the germline J gene is used to fill in that end. The chain uses TRBV19 and TRBJ2-7; 7 positions agree with TRBD1. CDR3 length equals 13 residues. Trimming cost V 8 bases and J 2 bases; bases outside gene matches: 6. Germline V gives CDR1 LNHDA, CDR2 SQIVND (reference sequence). The sequenced CDR3 bases are TGTGCCAGTGGGGACAGTCAGACCTACGAG. Protein: CASGDSQTYE. The CDR3 as a whole reads CASGDSQTYEQYF. The full variable domain, with the rest looked up from reference TRBV19 and TRBJ2-7, is DGGITQSPKYLFRKEGQNVTLSCEQNLNHDAMYWYRQDPGQGLRLIYYSQIVNDFQKGDIAEGYSVSREKKESFPLTVTSAQKNPTAFYLCASGDSQTYEQYFGPGTRLTVT.

As regards this clone: The CDR3 end is not reached by the read, which stops 3 residues before it; the germline J gene fills it in. This sequence joins TRBV6-1 and TRBJ1-1, with unresolved D. V was pared by 2 bases and J by 0 bases, with 13 bases between. Per germline, CDR1 MNHNS and CDR2 SASEGT. The CDR3 has 16 residues. Partial CDR3 DNA: TGTGCCAGCAGTGAATTCTTACGCCAGTTGAACACTGAA. Its translation: CASSEFLRQLNTE. The full CDR3 reads CASSEFLRQLNTEAFF.

As for this clone: The read terminates 3 residues before the CDR3 end, so the remaining end is supplied by the germline J gene. This rearrangement joins TRBV7-9 to TRBJ2-5, with 7 bases fitting TRBD2. The V and J ends lost 0 bases and 5 bases, in that order; junction bases with no gene match: 0. This CDR3 contains 13 residues. Per the germline V gene, CDR1 is SEHNR and CDR2 is FQNEAQ (reference sequence). The CDR3 here is CASSLARGETQYF. Incomplete CDR3 DNA: TGTGCCAGCAGCTTAGCGCGGGGGGAGACC.

On this clone: The sequenced fragment ends 3 residues before the CDR3 boundary, so the rest is inferred from the germline J gene. J is TRBJ2-3 and V is TRBV7-9, with 11 bases identical to TRBD2. The CDR3 has 15 residues. Germline CDR1 is SEHNR and CDR2 is FQNEAQ (reference sequence). With V trimmed by 2 bases and J by 5 bases, 3 bases remained unmatched. The CDR3 loop is CASSLLAGGGDTQYF. The CDR3 DNA, read in part, is TGTGCCAGCAGCTTACTAGCGGGGGGAGGAGATACG.

To note about this clone: Sequencing ends 3 residues short of the CDR3 end; the germline J gene provides the rest. V is TRBV5-1 and J is TRBJ1-1, with D possibly being TRBD1 (5 bases). This CDR3 contains 11 residues. The V gene's germline CDR1 is SGHRS and CDR2 YFSETQ. CDR3 in amino acids: CASSPGEEAFF. The sequenced part of the CDR3 DNA is TGCGCCAGCAGCCCGGGGGAGGAA. Filled out from reference TRBV5-1 and TRBJ1-1, the complete variable domain reads KAGVTQTPRYLIKTRGQQVTLSCSPISGHRSVSWYQQTPGQGLQFLFEYFSETQRNKGNFPGRFSGRQFSNSRSEMNVSTLELGDSALYLCASSPGEEAFFGQGTRLTVV.

A word on this clone: Germline is not matched at one junction end, which may reflect a read error. The read ends 3 residues shy of where the CDR3 ends; the end is completed using the germline J gene. This sample includes further DNA sequences coding for the same CDR3. The rearrangement uses TRBV27 and TRBJ2-2, with a possible D match to TRBD1 (6 bases). CDR1 and CDR2 (germline): MNHEY, SMNVEV (reference sequence). This CDR3 region has 15 residues. CDR3 amino acids: CASTHFTRGAGELFF. CDR3 bases read: TGTGCTAGCACGCATTTTACCAGGGGAGCCGGGGAG.

The sequenced CDR3 bases are TGCGCCAGCACCTCCCCTACCGGGACTAGCGGTTATTCCTACAATGAG. This codes for CASTSPTGTSGYSYNE. The entire CDR3 reads CASTSPTGTSGYSYNEQFF. The chain has TRBV5-1 and TRBJ2-1; 11 bases match TRBD2. The read terminates 3 residues before the CDR3 end, so the remaining end is supplied by the germline J gene. This CDR3 has 19 amino acids. CDR1 is SGHRS and CDR2 is YFSETQ in the germline V gene. The junction had 15 bases not matched to a gene; V was cut back by 6 bases and J by 1 base.

As for this clone: Read sequence stops 3 residues before the CDR3 end, and the germline J gene provides the missing end. This chain uses TRBV19 with TRBJ2-1; 8 nucleotides line up with TRBD1. J gave up 7 bases and V 10 bases, and 18 bases lay outside the gene matches. Per germline, CDR1 LNHDA and CDR2 SQIVND (reference sequence). This CDR3 has 16 residues. The CDR3 loop is CAILWSDRARTNEQFF. The DNA read from the CDR3 is TGTGCCATCCTTTGGTCGGACAGGGCGAGGACAAATGAG.

Concerning this clone: The read stops 3 residues short of the end of the CDR3; the missing end is completed from the germline J gene. The rearrangement joins TRBV2 to TRBJ2-7; no firm D call. From germline, CDR1 is SNHLY and CDR2 FYNNEI. The CDR3 extends over 12 amino acids. V shed 6 bases and J shed 2 bases, with 8 bases lying between them. The covered CDR3 bases are TGTGCCAGCAGGTGGGCAGCCTACGAG. This encodes CASRWAAYE. The entire CDR3 sequence reads CASRWAAYEQYF.

Remarks on this clone: From the germline J gene comes the end of the CDR3, since the read stops 3 residues before it. The rearrangement uses TRBV19 and TRBJ1-5, with D possibly being TRBD1 (5 bases). Trimming removed 7 bases from V and 3 bases from J, with 22 bases in between. The CDR3 runs 17 residues. Germline V lookup: CDR1 LNHDA, CDR2 SQIVND (reference sequence). CDR3 DNA (partial): TGTGCCAGTATCTCAGCCTGGGGGTGGGGGGACAATCAGCCC. It is translated as CASISAWGWGDNQP. The CDR3 in full is CASISAWGWGDNQPQHF.

Partial CDR3 DNA: TGTGCCAGCAGCGTCGCCCCAGTGACTAGCGGTGAAGAGACC. Its protein product is CASSVAPVTSGEET. In full, the CDR3 is CASSVAPVTSGEETQYF. This chain connects TRBV9 to TRBJ2-5; 9 bases line up with TRBD2. The CDR3 end lies 3 residues beyond the end of the read and is filled in from the germline J gene. The CDR3 runs to 17 residues. CDR1 and CDR2 from the germline V gene are SGDLS and YYNGEE. V was pared by 2 bases and J by 3 bases, with 11 bases of the junction left unmatched.

Note on this clone: The read ends 3 residues shy of where the CDR3 ends; the end is completed using the germline J gene. This chain links TRBV5-1 with TRBJ1-1; TRBD1 agrees at 9 bases. Per germline, CDR1 SGHRS and CDR2 YFSETQ. The CDR3 is 13 residues long. V shed 1 base, J shed 7 bases, and the junction held 2 bases outside the gene matches. The CDR3 reads CASSLRTGDEAFF. The CDR3 DNA, read in part, is TGCGCCAGCAGCTTGCGGACAGGGGATGAA.

As concerns this clone: From the germline J gene comes the end of the CDR3, since the read stops 3 residues before it. The chain couples TRBV5-1 to TRBJ2-5; 9 bases map to TRBD2. The CDR3 has 16 residues. From germline, CDR1 is SGHRS and CDR2 YFSETQ. The junction had 12 bases not matched to a gene; V was cut back by 4 bases and J by 5 bases. The sequenced CDR3 bases are TGCGCCAGCAGCCCTCTTAGGGCGGGGGGGCCCGAGACC. It yields the protein CASSPLRAGGPET. The CDR3 in its entirety is CASSPLRAGGPETQYF.

Points on this clone: The read comes to an end 3 residues before the CDR3 does, leaving the germline J gene to fill in the end. The chain has TRBV5-4 and TRBJ1-2, with 8 positions matching TRBD1. The CDR3 is 14 residues long. Germline trimming cut 6 bases from V and 7 bases from J; bases unmatched to any gene: 11. The germline V gene has CDR1 SGHNT and CDR2 YYREEE (reference sequence). Here the CDR3 reads CASNDPRGLGGYTF. The covered CDR3 bases are TGTGCCAGCAACGATCCCAGGGGGCTCGGTGGC.

Points on this clone: The read is 3 residues too short to cover the CDR3 end, so that end is filled in from the germline J gene. The chain links TRBV12-5 to TRBJ2-7; tentative D call: TRBD2 (6 bases). V shed 3 bases and J shed 2 bases, with 14 bases lying between them. Germline values: CDR1 LGHNT, CDR2 FRNRAP. CDR3 length equals 15 residues. Partial CDR3 DNA: TGTGCTAGTGGTTTACCGGGACTGGCGGCCTACGAG. Translating it yields CASGLPGLAAYE. The entire CDR3 protein is CASGLPGLAAYEQYF.

The sequenced CDR3 bases are TGCGCCAGCACTAACGACAGGGGGAAGGAGACC. Translated: CASTNDRGKET. The full-length CDR3 reads as CASTNDRGKETQYF. V usage is TRBV10-1 and J usage is TRBJ2-5; 9 positions agree with TRBD1. Read data end 3 residues before the CDR3 end; the end is taken from the germline J gene. V lost 7 bases, J lost 5 bases, and 8 bases stayed unmatched. CDR3 length: 14 residues. Looked up from germline, CDR1 is WNHNN and CDR2 is SYGVQD (reference sequence).

The sequenced part of the CDR3 DNA is TGTGCCAGCAGCTTAAATCGAGGGGGTGAA. Translating gives CASSLNRGGE. The full CDR3 protein reads CASSLNRGGEAFF. This sequence joins TRBV11-2 and TRBJ1-1, with D perhaps matching TRBD1 (6 bases). The DNA ends 3 residues before the CDR3 does, and the rest of the CDR3 is filled in from the germline J gene. Germline CDR1 and CDR2: SGHAT and FQNNGV. V was clipped by 2 bases and J by 7 bases, with 11 bases between them. CDR3 length equals 13 residues.

On this clone: Read sequence stops 3 residues before the CDR3 end, and the germline J gene provides the missing end. The genes are TRBV10-1 and TRBJ2-1; 8 bases are a match to TRBD2. Per the germline V gene, CDR1 is WNHNN and CDR2 is SYGVQD (reference sequence). This CDR3 is 16 amino acids long. After removal of 3 bases from V and 0 bases from J, the junction contained 4 bases not matched to a gene. Incomplete CDR3 DNA: TGCGCCAGCAGTGAACGGGGGGGGAGCTCCTACAATGAG. It encodes CASSERGGSSYNE. The entire CDR3 reads CASSERGGSSYNEQFF.

CDR3 bases read: TGTGCCAGCAGCTTAGGTACGGCTAGAAACACTGAA. Encoded protein: CASSLGTARNTE. The entire CDR3 protein reads CASSLGTARNTEAFF. V is TRBV13 and J is TRBJ1-1; the D is unclear. Read data end 3 residues before the CDR3 end; the end is taken from the germline J gene. V was shortened by 0 bases and J by 2 bases, with 10 bases between the two germline ends. This CDR3 contains 15 residues. Germline V lookup: CDR1 PRHDT, CDR2 FYEKMQ (reference sequence). The full variable domain, in which reference TRBV13 and TRBJ1-1 provide the parts outside the CDR3, is AAGVIQSPRHLIKEKRETATLKCYPIPRHDTVYWYQQGPGQDPQFLISFYEKMQSDKGSIPDRFSAQQFSDYHSELNMSSLELGDSALYFCASSLGTARNTEAFFGQGTRLTVV.

Comments on this clone: From the germline J gene comes the end of the CDR3, since the read stops 3 residues before it. This chain connects TRBV11-2 to TRBJ2-5; no clear D. CDR3 length: 13 residues. V gave up 7 bases and J gave up 3 bases, with 12 bases separating them. Germline assignment: CDR1 SGHAT and CDR2 FQNNGV. CDR3 sequence: CASTLSREETQYF. Partial CDR3 DNA: TGTGCCAGCACCCTTAGTAGAGAAGAGACC.

Note on this clone: Coverage ceases 3 residues before the CDR3 finishes, and the germline J gene fills in the end. The chain uses TRBV19 and TRBJ2-1; TRBD1 is a possible D gene (5 bases). V was pared by 7 bases and J by 6 bases, with 16 bases between. This CDR3 has 14 amino acids. CDR1 is LNHDA and CDR2 is SQIVND in the germline V gene (reference sequence). The CDR3 protein is CASKGPARLNEQFF. The part of the CDR3 DNA that was read is TGTGCCAGTAAGGGGCCAGCGAGGCTCAATGAG.

Remarks on this clone: The read stops 3 residues short of the end of the CDR3; the missing end is completed from the germline J gene. The V call is TRBV6-4, the J call TRBJ2-1; TRBD2 agrees at 10 bases. Germline V gene data show CDR1 as MRHNA and CDR2 as SNTAGT. V shed 3 bases, J shed 4 bases, and the junction held 3 bases outside the gene matches. The CDR3 extends over 15 amino acids. CDR3 loop: CASSERTSGYNEQFF. Incomplete CDR3 DNA: TGTGCCAGCAGTGAGCGGACTAGCGGATACAATGAG.

This CDR3 is CASSFVLNTEAFF. The CDR3 bases that were read are TGTGCCAGTAGTTTCGTATTGAACACTGAA. The chain has TRBV19 and TRBJ1-1; D call uncertain. The read comes to an end 3 residues before the CDR3 does, leaving the germline J gene to fill in the end. The germline V and J ends were trimmed by 5 bases and 0 bases, with 7 bases remaining between them. CDR1 is LNHDA and CDR2 is SQIVND in the germline V gene (reference sequence). The CDR3 totals 13 residues.

As concerns this clone: The CDR3 end is not reached by the read, which stops 3 residues before it; the germline J gene fills it in. This sequence joins TRBV5-1 and TRBJ1-4, with TRBD1 matching 7 bases. The CDR3 totals 15 residues. Looked up from germline, CDR1 is SGHRS and CDR2 is YFSETQ. Germline trimming cut 0 bases from V and 3 bases from J; bases unmatched to any gene: 2. The CDR3 sequence: CASSLEGAPNEKLFF. CDR3 DNA, as far as it was read: TGCGCCAGCAGCTTGGAGGGGGCGCCTAATGAAAAA. The whole variable domain, filled in from reference TRBV5-1 and TRBJ1-4, reads KAGVTQTPRYLIKTRGQQVTLSCSPISGHRSVSWYQQTPGQGLQFLFEYFSETQRNKGNFPGRFSGRQFSNSRSEMNVSTLELGDSALYLCASSLEGAPNEKLFFGSGTQLSVL.

As regards this clone: The read ends 3 residues shy of where the CDR3 ends; the end is completed using the germline J gene. The rearrangement links TRBV7-3 to TRBJ2-2, with 8 bases identical to TRBD2. CDR1 is SGHTA and CDR2 is FQGTGA in the germline V gene. The CDR3 runs 15 residues. The junction had 2 bases not matched to a gene; V was cut back by 3 bases and J by 2 bases. CDR3 DNA, as far as it was read: TGTGCCAGCAGCTTCGCGGGGGGCAACACCGGGGAG. Translating gives CASSFAGGNTGE. The full CDR3 sequence reads CASSFAGGNTGELFF.